This T cell receptor (beta chain) was sequenced during a study of T cells in tuberculosis. TCRdb's copy holds only in-frame clones and misses some; the assay was immunoSEQ multiplex PCR. The profile covers over 35,000 clones, with nearly 97% appearing a single time and roughly 3.6% taken by the ten largest. Study findings and constraints: Cases with active tuberculosis were adults, while controls were adolescents. Active tuberculosis TCR-alpha repertoires lay closer to GMM-specific TCRs than IGRA-negative controls, suggesting clonal expansion.

On this clone: Its antigen is not identified.

The sequenced sample consisted of PBMCs. The clonotype originates from a donor between 10 and 35 years old with latent tuberculosis or without tuberculosis infection.

DNA of the CDR3: TGCGCCAGCAGCTTAACCGGGACAGCATCCTACGAGCAGTACTTC. Its protein is CASSLTGTASYEQYF. V is TRBV5-1 and J is TRBJ2-7; 7 nucleotides line up with TRBD1. Germline CDR1 is SGHRS and CDR2 is YFSETQ. The trim removed 2 bases at V and 1 base at J, leaving 6 bases unmatched. The CDR3 has 15 amino acids.